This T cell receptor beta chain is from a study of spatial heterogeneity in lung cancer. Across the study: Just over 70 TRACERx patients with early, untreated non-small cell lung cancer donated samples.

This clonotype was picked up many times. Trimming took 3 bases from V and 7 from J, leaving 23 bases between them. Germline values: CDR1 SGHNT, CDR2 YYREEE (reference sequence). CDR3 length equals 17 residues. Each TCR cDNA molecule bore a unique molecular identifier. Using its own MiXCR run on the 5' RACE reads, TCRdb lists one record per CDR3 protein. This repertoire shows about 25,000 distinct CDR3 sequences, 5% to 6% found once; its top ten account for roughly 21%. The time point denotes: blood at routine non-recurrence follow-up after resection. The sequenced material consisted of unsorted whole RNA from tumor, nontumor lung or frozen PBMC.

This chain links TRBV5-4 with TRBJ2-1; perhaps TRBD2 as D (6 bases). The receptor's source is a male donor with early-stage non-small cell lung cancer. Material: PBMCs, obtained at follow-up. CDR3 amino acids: CASSWAFREFPSNEQFF. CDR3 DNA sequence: TGTGCCAGCAGCTGGGCTTTTCGGGAGTTCCCATCTAATGAGCAGTTCTTC.